Following are 13 T cell receptor beta chains from one sample sequenced in a study of PD-L1 blockade in urothelial cancer. Time point: pretreatment peripheral blood. Method: immunoSEQ multiplex PCR; TCRdb's copy keeps in-frame clones and lacks some. The repertoire consists of 130,000 or so clones, with 84% occurring once and the leading ten covering roughly 3.2%. The material sequenced was PBMCs, taken around atezolizumab (anti-PD-L1) treatment. The receptor set was obtained from a man aged 50 to 59 with urothelial cancer.

The chain couples TRBV7-2 to TRBJ1-5; no definite D call. Germline V CDR1 and CDR2: SGHTA, FQGNSA. The V gene lost 7 bases and the J gene lost 2 bases, with 15 bases spanning the gap. This CDR3 has 15 amino acids. In DNA, the CDR3 is TGTGCCAGCAACCGAGACATCTGGGGCAATCAGCCCCAGCATTTT. The encoded protein is CASNRDIWGNQPQHF.

The chain employs TRBV20-1 and TRBJ1-2; 7 bases agree with TRBD1. Looked up from germline, CDR1 is DFQATT and CDR2 is SNEGSKA (reference sequence). This CDR3 comprises 11 residues. J was trimmed by 8 bases and V by 3 bases; bases with no gene match: 3. The CDR3 DNA is TGCAGTGCTAGGACAGGGTTAGGCTACACCTTC. This sequence encodes CSARTGLGYTF.

V is TRBV6-4 and J is TRBJ2-5, with TRBD2 matching over 10 bases. The CDR3 loop spans 14 amino acids. Germline trimming cut 3 bases from V and 9 bases from J; bases unmatched to any gene: 7. The germline V gene encodes CDR1 MRHNA and CDR2 SNTAGT. In DNA form, the CDR3 reads TGTGCCAGCAGTGAAGGGCTAGCGGGAGTACCCCAGTACTTC. It codes for CASSEGLAGVPQYF.

The chain carries TRBV28 and TRBJ2-5, with 7 bases aligning to TRBD1. The CDR3 has 15 residues. V was clipped by 2 bases and J by 9 bases; unmatched bases: 12. CDR1 and CDR2 (germline): MDHEN, SYDVKM. CDR3 amino acids: CASSLGQVPRSAQYF. The CDR3 region has the DNA TGTGCCAGCAGTTTAGGACAGGTCCCCCGCTCGGCCCAGTACTTC. Full variable domain (rest looked up from reference TRBV28 and TRBJ2-5): DVKVTQSSRYLVKRTGEKVFLECVQDMDHENMFWYRQDPGLGLRLIYFSYDVKMKEKGDIPEGYSVSREKKERFSLILESASTNQTSMYLCASSLGQVPRSAQYFGPGTRLLVL.

The J gene is TRBJ2-2, the V gene TRBV4-1; 8 bases are a match to TRBD2. V shed 1 base and J 6 bases; nucleotides not matched to a gene: 4. The CDR3 totals 15 residues. The germline CDR1 and CDR2 sequences are MGHRA and YSYEKL. CDR3 protein: CASSQGGLGAGELFF. The DNA for the CDR3 is TGCGCCAGCAGCCAAGGGGGACTAGGTGCCGGGGAGCTGTTTTTT.

The chain joins TRBV19 to TRBJ1-6; D might be TRBD1 (5 bases). The length of the CDR3 is 13 residues. V was clipped by 6 bases and J by 10 bases, with 13 bases between them. The germline V gene has CDR1 LNHDA and CDR2 SQIVND (reference sequence). CDR3 region: CASRGRVASPLHF. CDR3 nucleotide sequence: TGTGCCAGTAGGGGCAGGGTGGCATCACCCCTCCACTTT. The full variable domain, completed using reference TRBV19 and TRBJ1-6, is DGGITQSPKYLFRKEGQNVTLSCEQNLNHDAMYWYRQDPGQGLRLIYYSQIVNDFQKGDIAEGYSVSREKKESFPLTVTSAQKNPTAFYLCASRGRVASPLHFGNGTRLTVT.

The chain employs TRBV6-1 and TRBJ1-1; possible D gene TRBD1, 5 bases. Between the trimmed V and J ends, which lost 3 bases and 0 bases, there was a span of 17 bases. The CDR3 has 17 amino acids. CDR1 and CDR2 (germline): MNHNS, SASEGT. CDR3 bases: TGTGCCAGCAGTGAGGGCCCCTTGACAGCAATGAACACTGAAGCTTTCTTT. Translated, it gives CASSEGPLTAMNTEAFF.

The genes are TRBV11-3 and TRBJ2-5, with D unresolved. Germline CDR1 and CDR2: SGHNT and YENEEA. V lost 3 bases and J lost 1, with 12 bases in between. This CDR3 is 15 amino acids long. CDR3 DNA: TGTGCCAGCAGCTTTGGTCCAGTACCCCAAGAGACCCAGTACTTC. This codes for CASSFGPVPQETQYF.

The V gene is TRBV28, the J gene TRBJ1-1; D is unclear. Trimming took off 5 bases at V and 4 bases at J, with 11 bases between the two ends. Germline CDR1 and CDR2: MDHEN and SYDVKM. This CDR3 comprises 13 residues. The CDR3 reads CASSTIRGTEAFF. CDR3 coding DNA: TGTGCCAGCAGTACAATTCGGGGCACTGAAGCTTTCTTT.

The chain has TRBV13 and TRBJ2-2; D is undetermined. CDR3 size: 14 residues. Trimming took 6 bases from V and 0 from J, leaving 8 bases between them. Germline CDR1 is PRHDT and CDR2 is FYEKMQ (reference sequence). The CDR3 here is CASRTAANTGELFF. The CDR3 bases are TGTGCCAGCAGAACCGCAGCGAACACCGGGGAGCTGTTTTTT.

The chain links TRBV28 to TRBJ2-6, with 10 nucleotides matching TRBD2. Germline lookup yields CDR1 MDHEN and CDR2 SYDVKM. The J segment lost 1 base and the V segment lost 7 bases, leaving 13 bases of the junction unmatched. The CDR3 has 19 residues. CDR3 sequence reads: CASKGRDSGRISGANVLTF. The DNA of the CDR3 is TGTGCCAGCAAAGGTCGGGATAGCGGGAGGATTTCTGGGGCCAACGTCCTGACTTTC. Supplemented by reference TRBV28 and TRBJ2-6, the full variable domain reads DVKVTQSSRYLVKRTGEKVFLECVQDMDHENMFWYRQDPGLGLRLIYFSYDVKMKEKGDIPEGYSVSREKKERFSLILESASTNQTSMYLCASKGRDSGRISGANVLTFGAGSRLTVL.

This chain connects TRBV30 to TRBJ1-6, with D perhaps TRBD1 (5 bases). The CDR3 covers 17 residues. Trimming took off 4 bases at V and 6 bases at J, with 22 bases between the two ends. CDR1 and CDR2 from the germline V gene are GTSNPN and SVGIG (reference sequence). The CDR3 sequence is CAWNRPSARAFNSPLHF. The CDR3 DNA sequence: TGTGCCTGGAATCGCCCGTCCGCCAGGGCCTTTAATTCACCCCTCCACTTT.

This clone was counted a few times. CDR3 nucleotides: TGTGCCAGTAGTATTCAACTTACTTACGAGCAGTACTTC. The encoded protein is CASSIQLTYEQYF. The genes are TRBV19 and TRBJ2-7; D gene unclear. The V and J ends lost 3 bases and 4 bases respectively, with 10 bases between them. Germline CDR1 is LNHDA and CDR2 is SQIVND (reference sequence). The CDR3 runs to 13 residues.